The following is a T cell receptor beta chain sequence with its context. Single viable CD3+CD4+CD8-CD45RO+ cells were sorted as the memory CD4+ T cells. The sample comes from a study of memory CD4+ T cells and cytomegalovirus serostatus. Whole-study context: This sample comes from healthy Belgian adults, roughly 9 CMV seropositive, some 22 seronegative.

Profiled with immunoSEQ multiplex PCR; TCRdb holds only in-frame clones, not every one. Among over 25,000 clones, about 75% were seen once, and the ten largest hold 0.85% to 1.1%. CDR1 is GTSNPN and CDR2 is SVGIG in the germline V gene (reference sequence). Trimming at V came to 3 bases and at J to 2 bases, leaving 4 bases not matched to a gene. The CDR3 extends over 14 amino acids. J is TRBJ2-7 and V is TRBV30; 10 positions match TRBD1. This clonotype was obtained from an adult in good health and CMV-seronegative. Sequencing was carried out using memory CD4+ T cells from blood. Written as DNA, the CDR3 is TGTGCCTGGAGGGGACAGGGGTCAACCTACGAGCAGTACTTC. This codes for CAWRGQGSTYEQYF.